This TCR beta chain was retrieved from a study of shared clonotypes between healthy human individuals. Study-level points and caveats: Donor scarcity curtailed the genetic and exposure-history diversity represented herein. Some clonotypes were shared by all four sorted-subset donors, while others were not shared. The non-shared ones had lower generation probabilities than the shared ones.

Cells designated naive CD8 were CD45RO-negative and were positively selected for CCR7, with terminally differentiated effector memory CD45RA+ cells excluded. This CDR3 is 14 amino acids long. The V and J ends lost 1 base and 2 bases respectively, with 7 bases between them. Germline CDR1 and CDR2: SGHVS and FNYEAQ. Assay used: immunoSEQ multiplex PCR; TCRdb lists only in-frame clones, some missing. The sample holds roughly 2.1 million clones, approximately 94% seen once. Regarding this clone: What it binds is not known.

The TCR comes from a man younger than 35 in good health. Some clones in this sample may be carry-over from other donors' samples. Material: naive CD8+ T cells from PBMCs. This chain uses TRBV7-6 with TRBJ2-3; D remains unclear. The CDR3 DNA reads TGTGCCAGCAGCTTAGATGCGGTCACAGATACGCAGTATTTT. This sequence encodes CASSLDAVTDTQYF.